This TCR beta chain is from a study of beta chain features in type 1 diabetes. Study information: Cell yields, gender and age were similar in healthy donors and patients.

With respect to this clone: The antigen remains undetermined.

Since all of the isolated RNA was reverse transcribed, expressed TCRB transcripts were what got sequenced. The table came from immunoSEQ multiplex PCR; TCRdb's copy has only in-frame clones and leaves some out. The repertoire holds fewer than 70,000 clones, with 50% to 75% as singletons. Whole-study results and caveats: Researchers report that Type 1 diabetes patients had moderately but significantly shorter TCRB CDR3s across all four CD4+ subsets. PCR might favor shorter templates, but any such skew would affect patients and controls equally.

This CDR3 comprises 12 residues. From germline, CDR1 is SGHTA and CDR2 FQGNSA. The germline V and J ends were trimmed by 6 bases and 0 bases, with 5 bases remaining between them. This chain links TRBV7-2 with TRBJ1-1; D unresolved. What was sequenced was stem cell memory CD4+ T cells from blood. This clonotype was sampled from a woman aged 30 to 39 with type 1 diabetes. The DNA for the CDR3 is TGTGCCAGCAGTTTTATGAACACTGAAGCTTTCTTT. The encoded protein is CASSFMNTEAFF. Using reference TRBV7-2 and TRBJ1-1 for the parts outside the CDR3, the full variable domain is GAGVSQSPSNKVTEKGKDVELRCDPISGHTALYWYRQSLGQGLEFLIYFQGNSAPDKSGLPSDRFSAERTGGSVSTLTIQRTQQEDSAVYLCASSFMNTEAFFGQGTRLTVV.